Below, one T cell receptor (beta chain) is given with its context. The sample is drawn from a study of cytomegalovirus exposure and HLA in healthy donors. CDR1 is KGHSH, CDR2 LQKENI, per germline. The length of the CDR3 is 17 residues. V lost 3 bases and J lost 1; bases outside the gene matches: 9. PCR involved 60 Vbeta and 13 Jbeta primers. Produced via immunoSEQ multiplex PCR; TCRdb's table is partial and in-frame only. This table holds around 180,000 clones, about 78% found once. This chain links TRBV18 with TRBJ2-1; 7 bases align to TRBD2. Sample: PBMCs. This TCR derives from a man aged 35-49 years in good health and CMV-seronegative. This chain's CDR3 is CASSPGGGHGSYNEQFF. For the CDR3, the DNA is TGTGCCAGCTCACCGGGGGGAGGGCATGGTTCCTACAATGAGCAGTTCTTC.